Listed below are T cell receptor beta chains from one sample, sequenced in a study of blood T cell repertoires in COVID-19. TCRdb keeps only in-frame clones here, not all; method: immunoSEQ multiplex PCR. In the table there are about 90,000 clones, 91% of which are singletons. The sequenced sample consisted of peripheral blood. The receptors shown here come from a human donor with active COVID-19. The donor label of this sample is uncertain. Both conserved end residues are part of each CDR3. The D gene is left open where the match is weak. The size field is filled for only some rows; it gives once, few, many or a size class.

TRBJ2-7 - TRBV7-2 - TGTGCCAGCAGCGCAGTGAGGGAAGTTAACTACGAGCAGTACTTC CASSAVREVNYEQYF
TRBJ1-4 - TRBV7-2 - TGTGCCAGCAGCAAAGGGCCCGGGGAAACTAATGAAAAACTGTTTTTT CASSKGPGETNEKLFF
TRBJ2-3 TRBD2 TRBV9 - TGTGCCAGCAGCGTAGGGTTAGCGGGTATTATGCCAGATACGCAGTATTTT CASSVGLAGIMPDTQYF
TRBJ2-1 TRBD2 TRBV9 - TGTGCCAGCGCAGTGTCTAGCGGGGTGACTGAGCAGTTCTTC CASAVSSGVTEQFF
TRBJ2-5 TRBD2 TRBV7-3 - TGTGCCAGCAGCACCGGGACTAGCGGGGAACAAGAGACCCAGTACTTC CASSTGTSGEQETQYF
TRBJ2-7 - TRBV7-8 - TGTGCCAGCAGCTTAAGTCGACTGGCGCCGGGGGAGCAGTACTTC CASSLSRLAPGEQYF
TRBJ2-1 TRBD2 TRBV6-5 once TGTGCCAGCACCCAAATGGCTAGCGGGATAGATGAGCAGTTCTTC CASTQMASGIDEQFF
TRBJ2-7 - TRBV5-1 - TGCGCCAGCAGCTTGGACGGGAGCTCCTACGAGCAGTACTTC CASSLDGSSYEQYF
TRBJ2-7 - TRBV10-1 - TGCGCCAGCAGCTCTAAGGCGGGCTACGAGCAGTACTTC CASSSKAGYEQYF
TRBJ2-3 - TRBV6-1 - TGTGCCAGCAGTGAATTAGTAGATACGCAGTATTTT CASSELVDTQYF
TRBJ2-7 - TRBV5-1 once TGCGCCAGCAGCTTGGGCGGAGGGGGCAGGGACGAGCAGTACTTC CASSLGGGGRDEQYF
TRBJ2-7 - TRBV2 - TGTGCCAGCAGTGTCGGTAGAACCTACGAGCAGTACTTC CASSVGRTYEQYF
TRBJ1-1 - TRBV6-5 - TGTGCCACAACCAGAACAGGGAACACTGAAGCTTTCTTT CATTRTGNTEAFF
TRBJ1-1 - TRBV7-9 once TGTGCCAGCAGCGTGAGTATGAACACTGAAGCTTTCTTT CASSVSMNTEAFF
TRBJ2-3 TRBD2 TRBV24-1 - TGTGCCACCAGTGACACCAGCGGGGCACGCAACACGCAGTATTTT CATSDTSGARNTQYF
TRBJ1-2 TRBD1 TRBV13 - TGTGCCAGCAGCTCTACAGGGGCGCGGGGCTACACCTTC CASSSTGARGYTF
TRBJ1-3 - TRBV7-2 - TGTGCCAGCAGCTGGGGCGGGGCTGGAAACACCATATATTTT CASSWGGAGNTIYF
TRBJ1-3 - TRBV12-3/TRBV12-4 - TGTGCCAGCACAGGGAACACCATATATTTT CASTGNTIYF
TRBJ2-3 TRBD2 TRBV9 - TGTGCCAGCAGCGTAGGGGCTAGCGGGGGGGTAGATACGCAGTATTTT CASSVGASGGVDTQYF
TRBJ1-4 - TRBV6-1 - TGTGCCAGCAGTGAAGGGACAGTTGGTATTGAAAAACTGTTTTTT CASSEGTVGIEKLFF
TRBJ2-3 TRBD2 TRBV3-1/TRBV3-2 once TGTGCCAGCAGCCTGAGACTAGCGGGGGGAAACACAGATACGCAGTATTTT CASSLRLAGGNTDTQYF
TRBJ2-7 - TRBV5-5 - TGTGCCAGCAGCTTGGGGGAGTACGAGCAGTACTTC CASSLGEYEQYF
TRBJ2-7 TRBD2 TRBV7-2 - TGTGCCAGCAGCCCAAGACTAGTTGCCGGGGGGGAGCAGTACTTC CASSPRLVAGGEQYF
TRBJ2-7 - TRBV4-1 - TGCGCCAGCAGCCAAGATTTGCAGGGCTGGGTTCGATACGAGCAGTACTTC CASSQDLQGWVRYEQYF
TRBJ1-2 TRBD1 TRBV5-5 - TGTGCCAGCAGAGTACCAGGGGGCTATGGCTACACCTTC CASRVPGGYGYTF
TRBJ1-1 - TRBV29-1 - TGCAGCGTTTCGGGGGGGAACACTGAAGCTTTCTTT CSVSGGNTEAFF
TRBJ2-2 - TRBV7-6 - TGTGCCAGCAGCTTAGGGACATCGAACACCGGGGAGCTGTTTTTT CASSLGTSNTGELFF
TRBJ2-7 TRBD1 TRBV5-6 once TGTGCCAGCAGCTTGGGACAGGGTATGGACTACGAGCAGTACTTC CASSLGQGMDYEQYF
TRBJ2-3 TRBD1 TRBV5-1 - TGCGCCAGCCGGATAGGACAGGGGGCGAAAGATACGCAGTATTTT CASRIGQGAKDTQYF
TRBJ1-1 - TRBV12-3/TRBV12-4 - TGTGCCAGCAGCCTTGGGACACCTGTTGAAGCTTTCTTT CASSLGTPVEAFF
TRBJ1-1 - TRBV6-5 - TGTGCCAGCAGCCGCAGCCCGCGGGGGGCTGAAGCTTTCTTT CASSRSPRGAEAFF
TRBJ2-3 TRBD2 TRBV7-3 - TGTGCCAGCAGCTTAATAGGAGCGGGGGGGCTTGGTAGCACAGATACGCAGTATTTT CASSLIGAGGLGSTDTQYF
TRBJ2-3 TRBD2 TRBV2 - TGTGCCAGCAGCGGGGGCGGGGGGGATACGCAGTATTTT CASSGGGGDTQYF
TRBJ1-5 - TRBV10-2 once TGCGCCAGCAGAGATACAGCGGACCTCAATCAGCCCCAGCATTTT CASRDTADLNQPQHF
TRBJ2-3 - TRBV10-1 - TGCGCCAGCAGTGATAACGGGGTAGCAGATACGCAGTATTTT CASSDNGVADTQYF
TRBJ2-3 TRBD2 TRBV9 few TGTGCCAGCAGCGTAGCGGCGGGGGGGCCCACAGATACGCAGTATTTT CASSVAAGGPTDTQYF
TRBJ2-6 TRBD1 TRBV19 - TGTGCCAGTAGTACCGGGACAGGATCATCTGGGGCCAACGTCCTGACTTTC CASSTGTGSSGANVLTF
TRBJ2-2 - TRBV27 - TGTGCCAGCAGTTCGACAGCTTACTCCTCCGTCACCGGGGAGCTGTTTTTT CASSSTAYSSVTGELFF
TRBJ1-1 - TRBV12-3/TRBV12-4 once TGTGCCAGCAGTCGCTCGACAACTGAAGCTTTCTTT CASSRSTTEAFF
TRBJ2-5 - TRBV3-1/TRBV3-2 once TGTGCCAGCAGCCAAGATCTTGAGAGGGTTGAGACCCAGTACTTC CASSQDLERVETQYF
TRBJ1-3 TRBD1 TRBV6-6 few TGTGCCAGCAGCGGGGGACAGGGGGCTGGAAACACCATATATTTT CASSGGQGAGNTIYF
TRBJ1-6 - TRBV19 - TGTGCCAGTAGGAAGGCCACAGGGCGCAGCTCCTATAATTCACCCCTCCACTTT CASRKATGRSSYNSPLHF
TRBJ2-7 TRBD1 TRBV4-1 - TGCGCCAGCAGCCAAGACCCGGACAGGGAGTACGAGCAGTACTTC CASSQDPDREYEQYF
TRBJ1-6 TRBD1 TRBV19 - TGTGCCAGTAGTACCCAGACAGGGTTAAATTCACCCCTCCACTTT CASSTQTGLNSPLHF
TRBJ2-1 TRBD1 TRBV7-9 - TGTGCCAGCAGCTTACCTAGGACAGGGGGAGCCTACAATGAGCAGTTCTTC CASSLPRTGGAYNEQFF
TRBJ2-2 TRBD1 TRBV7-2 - TGTGCCAGCAGCCAAGCCGGGACAGGGAAACCCGGGGAGCTGTTTTTT CASSQAGTGKPGELFF
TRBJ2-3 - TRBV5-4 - TGTGCCAGCAGCTTGGCCAGGACAGATACGCAGTATTTT CASSLARTDTQYF
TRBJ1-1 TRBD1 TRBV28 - TGTGCCAGCGAACAGGGGCCCTTGAACACTGAAGCTTTCTTT CASEQGPLNTEAFF
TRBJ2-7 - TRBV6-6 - TGTGCCAGCCGTCCGGCGGGGGGCGGGACAGGGTCTTACGAGCAGTACTTC CASRPAGGGTGSYEQYF
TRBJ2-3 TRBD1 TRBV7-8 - TGTGCCAGCAGTTCGACAGGGAGCATCCAAGATACGCAGTATTTT CASSSTGSIQDTQYF
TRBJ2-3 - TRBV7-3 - TGTGCCAGCAGCTTAAGTCCGAGAGATACGCAGTATTTT CASSLSPRDTQYF
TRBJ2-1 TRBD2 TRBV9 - TGTGCCAGCAGCGGGTCGACCGGGACTAGCGGGGGTTACAATGAGCAGTTCTTC CASSGSTGTSGGYNEQFF
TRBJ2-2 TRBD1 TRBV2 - TGTGCCAGCGCGGGACAGGGGGCTGGGACCGGGGAGCTGTTTTTT CASAGQGAGTGELFF
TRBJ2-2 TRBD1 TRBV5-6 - TGTGCCAGCAGCTTGTACGACAGGGTAATTGTGGACACCGGGGAGCTGTTTTTT CASSLYDRVIVDTGELFF